This TCR beta chain is drawn from a study of T-cell reconstitution after alpha-beta-depleted transplantation in children. General study results and limits: T-cell numbers and diversity one year post-transplant derived largely from freshly generated T cells. Where some patients showed high TCRbeta diversity at day 60, it came from recipient T cells and thymic progenitors that had survived. Two months or so post-transplant, alpha-beta T cells reportedly derived from several hundred expanded graft clones.

The TCRbeta library incorporated unique molecular identifiers. One entry per CDR3 protein, called by TCRdb with MiXCR from the PCR reads. The sample lists roughly 500,000 distinct CDR3 sequences; under 12% were seen once. This clonotype was recorded many times. Its cognate antigen is unknown. The V and J ends lost 4 bases and 10 bases, in that order; junction bases with no gene match: 10. Looked up from germline, CDR1 is MNHEY and CDR2 is SMNVEV (reference sequence). This CDR3 has 16 amino acids. This TCR derives from a child aged 2-15 years with inherited bone marrow failure, due to receive a stem cell transplant. The chain uses TRBV27 and TRBJ2-1; TRBD2 matches 13 bases. The sample was PBMCs, taken before TCRalphabeta/CD19-depleted stem cell transplant. Here the CDR3 reads CASSYTGLAGTKEQFF. DNA of the CDR3: TGTGCCAGCAGTTACACGGGACTAGCGGGGACAAAGGAGCAGTTCTTC.